Presented here are 25 T cell receptor beta chains from one specimen sequenced in a study of T cells in women clearing cervical HPV infection. Assay used: immunoSEQ multiplex PCR; TCRdb lists only in-frame clones, some missing. In all, the sample yields some 28,000 clones. Sequenced input: blood buffy coat. The receptor set was obtained from a woman aged 18-70 years with a cervical HPV16 infection that either progressed to CIN3+ or cleared (not recorded which).

Details on this clone: The read ends 3 residues shy of where the CDR3 ends; the end is completed using the germline J gene. The V and J genes are TRBV6-2 or TRBV6-3 and TRBJ2-7; 8 bases fit TRBD1. CDR3 length: 15 residues. CDR1 and CDR2 (germline): MNHEY, SVGEGT. The trim removed 6 bases at V and 5 bases at J, leaving 12 bases unmatched. This CDR3 is CASRQAGQGMDEQYF. The DNA read from the CDR3 is TGTGCCAGCAGGCAAGCAGGACAGGGAATGGACGAG.

As to this clone: The read comes to an end 3 residues before the CDR3 does, leaving the germline J gene to fill in the end. The V gene is TRBV6-2 or TRBV6-3, the J gene TRBJ2-7; 10 nucleotides align to TRBD2. The germline V gene encodes CDR1 MNHEY and CDR2 SVGEGT. This CDR3 has 15 amino acids. With 1 base clipped from V and 6 bases from J, the junction kept 6 bases outside the gene matches. The part of the CDR3 DNA that was read is TGTGCCAGCAGTTACTTGTCTAGCGGGAGTGGCGAG. Its translation is CASSYLSSGSGE. The complete CDR3 protein is CASSYLSSGSGEQYF.

In the case of this clone: Read sequence stops 3 residues before the CDR3 end, and the germline J gene provides the missing end. The J gene is TRBJ2-1, the V gene TRBV29-1, with 7 bases aligning to TRBD1. From germline, CDR1 is SQVTM and CDR2 ANQGSEA. The V gene end was trimmed by 0 bases and the J gene end by 0 bases; junction bases not matched to a gene: 8. There are 17 residues in the CDR3. CDR3 amino acids: CSVEDVGGSSSYNEQFF. Partial CDR3 DNA: TGCAGCGTTGAAGATGTAGGGGGCTCGAGCTCCTACAATGAG.

About this clone itself: The read terminates 3 residues before the CDR3 end, so the remaining end is supplied by the germline J gene. The chain links TRBV19 to TRBJ2-3; 15 nucleotides align to TRBD2. The length of the CDR3 is 16 residues. Germline V gene data show CDR1 as LNHDA and CDR2 as SQIVND (reference sequence). CDR3 DNA, as far as it was read: TGTGCCAGTAGTCCCCGGACTAGCGGGAGGGCGGAGACG. It encodes CASSPRTSGRAET. The entire CDR3 is CASSPRTSGRAETQYF.

Remarks on this clone: Coverage ceases 3 residues before the CDR3 finishes, and the germline J gene fills in the end. The chain employs TRBV20-1 and TRBJ2-3; 7 nucleotides line up with TRBD2. The CDR3 totals 15 residues. The germline V gene encodes CDR1 DFQATT and CDR2 SNEGSKA (reference sequence). V shed 2 bases and J 7 bases; nucleotides not matched to a gene: 12. CDR3 region: CSARPSGLLDYTQYF. CDR3 bases read: TGCAGTGCTAGACCTTCGGGACTACTGGATTATACG.

As to this clone: An end of the junction differs from the germline gene, which may be a read error. The read stops 3 residues short of the end of the CDR3; the missing end is completed from the germline J gene. The rearrangement joins TRBV4-2 to TRBJ2-7, with 8 bases matching TRBD2. This CDR3 contains 15 residues. Germline CDR1 is LGHNA and CDR2 is YNFKEQ. CDR3: CASSQGAGVPYEQYF. Incomplete CDR3 DNA: TGCGCCAGCAGCCAAGGAGCGGGAGTTCCCTACGAG.

Points on this clone: The read ends 3 residues shy of where the CDR3 ends; the end is completed using the germline J gene. The V gene is TRBV6-1, the J gene TRBJ1-1; no definite D call. Trimming left V 1 base short and J 4 bases short, with 13 bases between. This CDR3 has 15 amino acids. CDR1 and CDR2 from the germline V gene are MNHNS and SASEGT. The CDR3 here is CASSEGSLLSTEAFF. The covered CDR3 bases are TGTGCCAGCAGTGAAGGTAGCCTCCTGAGCACTGAA.

Notes on this clone: Read sequence stops 3 residues before the CDR3 end, and the germline J gene provides the missing end. The rearrangement joins TRBV6-2 or TRBV6-3 to TRBJ2-4, with a possible D match to TRBD1 (6 bases). This CDR3 is built from 17 residues. The V gene's germline CDR1 is MNHEY and CDR2 SVGEGT. V was shortened by 5 bases and J by 1 base, with 18 bases between the two germline ends. CDR3 DNA (partial): TGTGCCAGCAGTCTTCATACCAGGGGTTACGCCAAAAACATT. It codes for CASSLHTRGYAKNI. The whole CDR3 reads CASSLHTRGYAKNIQYF.

With regard to this clone: Read data end 3 residues before the CDR3 end; the end is taken from the germline J gene. The rearrangement links TRBV5-5 to TRBJ2-3; 8 bases map to TRBD1. Germline CDR1 and CDR2: SGHKS and YYEKEE (reference sequence). The CDR3 runs 15 residues. CDR3 DNA (partial): TGTGCCAGCAGCTCCACGGGACAGGTCATACAGCCG. Its translation is CASSSTGQVIQP. The CDR3 in its entirety is CASSSTGQVIQPQYF. Full variable domain (remainder filled in from reference TRBV5-5 and TRBJ2-3): DAGVTQSPTHLIKTRGQQVTLRCSPISGHKSVSWYQQVLGQGPQFIFQYYEKEERGRGNFPDRFSARQFPNYSSELNVNALLLGDSALYLCASSSTGQVIQPQYFGPGTRLTVL.

To note about this clone: With the read ending 3 residues before the CDR3 end, the germline J gene is used to fill in that end. The identical CDR3 is also encoded by other nucleotide sequences in the sample. The chain is built from TRBV5-6 and TRBJ1-3; a weak D match, TRBD1 (6 bases). Germline V gene sequence: CDR1 SGHDT, CDR2 YYEEEE. V lost 1 base and J lost 1, with 6 bases in between. This CDR3 has 14 amino acids. The covered CDR3 bases are TGTGCCAGCAGCTTGACAGGGTCTGGAAACACC. The encoded protein is CASSLTGSGNT. The whole CDR3 sequence is CASSLTGSGNTIYF.

About this clone itself: With the read ending 3 residues before the CDR3 end, the germline J gene is used to fill in that end. The genes are TRBV5-1 and TRBJ2-1; 7 nucleotides agree with TRBD2. Germline CDR1 is SGHRS and CDR2 is YFSETQ. V lost 0 bases and J lost 3; bases outside the gene matches: 6. The CDR3 covers 16 residues. The sequenced part of the CDR3 DNA is TGCGCCAGCAGCTTGGACAGCGGGGAGGGCTACAATGAG. Its protein is CASSLDSGEGYNE. The full-length CDR3 reads as CASSLDSGEGYNEQFF. The variable domain in full, completed from reference TRBV5-1 and TRBJ2-1, reads KAGVTQTPRYLIKTRGQQVTLSCSPISGHRSVSWYQQTPGQGLQFLFEYFSETQRNKGNFPGRFSGRQFSNSRSEMNVSTLELGDSALYLCASSLDSGEGYNEQFFGPGTRLTVL.

Notes on this clone: Coverage ceases 3 residues before the CDR3 finishes, and the germline J gene fills in the end. This chain connects TRBV18 to TRBJ2-4; TRBD2 might be the D (5 bases). The CDR3 length is 14 residues. Germline lookup yields CDR1 KGHSH and CDR2 LQKENI. CDR3: CASSPLNSPRGQYF. Partial CDR3 DNA: TGTGCCAGCTCACCTTTGAACAGTCCCCGGGGT.

Concerning this clone: The read falls 3 residues short of the CDR3 end, and the missing part is taken from the germline J gene. The gene calls are TRBV2 and TRBJ2-5; a possible D gene is TRBD2 (6 bases). The CDR3 has 12 residues. CDR1 and CDR2 (germline): SNHLY, FYNNEI. The V gene lost 8 bases and the J gene lost 5 bases, with 12 bases spanning the gap. The CDR3 here is CASRKEGETQYF. The CDR3 bases that were read are TGTGCCAGCCGCAAGGAGGGTGAGACC.

Regarding this clone: The read halts 3 residues ahead of the CDR3 end, with the missing end drawn from the germline J gene. The chain links TRBV20-1 to TRBJ2-1; D may be TRBD2 (6 bases). Trimming left V 6 bases short and J 9 bases short, with 15 bases between. Germline V gene lookup returns CDR1 DFQATT and CDR2 SNEGSKA (reference sequence). The CDR3 length is 12 residues. CDR3 sequence reads: CSAAPRGSEQFF. Incomplete CDR3 DNA: TGCAGTGCGGCCCCCCGGGGGAGTGAG.

About this clone: The read terminates 3 residues ahead of where the CDR3 ends, so the germline J gene completes it. The chain carries TRBV2 and TRBJ2-2; D perhaps matches TRBD2 (6 bases). The V gene's germline CDR1 is SNHLY and CDR2 FYNNEI. There are 16 residues in the CDR3. Trimming took off 1 base at V and 1 base at J, with 10 bases between the two ends. CDR3 loop: CASSEVGGVNTGELFF. Incomplete CDR3 DNA: TGTGCCAGCAGTGAAGTTGGCGGGGTGAACACCGGGGAG.

Notes on this clone: The CDR3 extends 3 residues past the end of the read, so its final part is completed from the germline J gene. This chain connects TRBV10-3 to TRBJ2-1; 10 bases agree with TRBD2. V was clipped by 3 bases and J by 7 bases; unmatched bases: 6. Germline CDR1 reads ENHRY; CDR2 reads SYGVKD. This CDR3 spans 15 amino acids. The sequenced CDR3 bases are TGTGCCATCAGTGACAGCGGGAGGGCCGGGAATGAG. It is translated as CAISDSGRAGNE. The entire CDR3 protein reads CAISDSGRAGNEQFF.

On this clone itself: Read data end 3 residues before the CDR3 end; the end is taken from the germline J gene. This sequence joins TRBV6-2 or TRBV6-3 and TRBJ2-3, with 11 positions matching TRBD2. The CDR3 runs to 15 residues. Germline loops: CDR1 MNHEY, CDR2 SVGEGT. CDR3 sequence: CASSRIAGGLETQYF. The CDR3 bases that were read are TGTGCCAGCAGCCGCATAGCGGGGGGGCTAGAGACG.

Points on this clone: The CDR3 end falls 3 residues outside the read, so it is completed with the germline J gene. The V call is TRBV6-1, the J call TRBJ1-2; 9 bases are a match to TRBD1. V gave up 4 bases and J gave up 5 bases; unmatched junction bases: 8. The CDR3 runs 15 residues. Germline V gene data show CDR1 as MNHNS and CDR2 as SASEGT. CDR3 protein: CASSAPGQGGYGYTF. Incomplete CDR3 DNA: TGTGCCAGCAGTGCCCCGGGACAGGGCGGTTATGGC.

The chain's CDR3 is CASSIVGSYDYGQYF. The sequenced part of the CDR3 DNA is TGTGCCAGTAGTATAGTCGGTTCGTACGACTATGGT. This chain uses TRBV19 with TRBJ2-4; D may be TRBD2 (5 bases). The CDR3 goes on 3 residues after the read ends, and that part is filled in from the germline J gene. The germline V gene encodes CDR1 LNHDA and CDR2 SQIVND (reference sequence). This CDR3 is 15 amino acids long.

Notes on this clone: Read sequence stops 3 residues before the CDR3 end, and the germline J gene provides the missing end. The chain recombines TRBV7-2 with TRBJ2-4, with TRBD1 as a possible D gene (6 bases). Germline V lookup: CDR1 SGHTA, CDR2 FQGNSA. This CDR3 has 15 amino acids. The CDR3: CASLDRTGLNYGQYF. The CDR3 bases that were read are TGTGCCAGCTTGGACCGAACAGGGCTCAACTATGGT.

Turning to this clone: Read data end 3 residues before the CDR3 end; the end is taken from the germline J gene. The rearrangement links TRBV5-1 to TRBJ2-7; D ambiguous. The V gene lost 1 base and the J gene lost 2 bases, with 7 bases spanning the gap. Germline V CDR1 and CDR2: SGHRS, YFSETQ. The CDR3 consists of 13 residues. This CDR3 reads CASSLNSPYEQYF. The sequenced CDR3 bases are TGCGCCAGCAGCTTGAACTCCCCCTACGAG. Full variable domain (rest looked up from reference TRBV5-1 and TRBJ2-7): KAGVTQTPRYLIKTRGQQVTLSCSPISGHRSVSWYQQTPGQGLQFLFEYFSETQRNKGNFPGRFSGRQFSNSRSEMNVSTLELGDSALYLCASSLNSPYEQYFGPGTRLTVT.

CDR3 protein: CATSDRDSYGLTDTQYF. The DNA read from the CDR3 is TGTGCCACCAGTGATCGGGACAGCTATGGACTCACAGATACG. This chain joins TRBV24-1 and TRBJ2-3, with 7 bases lining up with TRBD1. The DNA ends 3 residues before the CDR3 does, and the rest of the CDR3 is filled in from the germline J gene. Trimming at V came to 3 bases and at J to 2 bases, leaving 10 bases not matched to a gene. Per the germline V gene, CDR1 is KGHDR and CDR2 is SFDVKD. This CDR3 has 17 residues.

To note about this clone: From the germline J gene comes the end of the CDR3, since the read stops 3 residues before it. This sequence joins TRBV5-6 and TRBJ2-3; D is ambiguous. There are 14 residues in the CDR3. Germline lookup yields CDR1 SGHDT and CDR2 YYEEEE. This CDR3 reads CASSLAEGRETQYF. The DNA read from the CDR3 is TGTGCCAGCAGCTTGGCTGAAGGCAGAGAGACG.

About this clone: The CDR3 end is not reached by the read, which stops 3 residues before it; the germline J gene fills it in. The V gene is TRBV6-1, the J gene TRBJ1-3; no definite D call. Germline CDR1 MNHNS, CDR2 SASEGT. The V end was cut by 2 bases, the J end by 4 bases, with 15 bases between. CDR3 length: 16 amino acids. CDR3 region: CASSESRLILGNTIYF. The sequenced CDR3 bases are TGTGCCAGCAGTGAATCCCGGTTAATTCTCGGAAACACC.

On this clone: Mismatch with germline at one junction end may stem from a read error. The CDR3 end falls 3 residues outside the read, so it is completed with the germline J gene. The chain is built from TRBV7-9 and TRBJ2-7; D is perhaps TRBD2 (7 bases). This CDR3 is built from 14 residues. From germline, CDR1 is SEHNR and CDR2 FQNEAQ (reference sequence). The sequenced CDR3 bases are TGTGCCAGCAGTTTAGGGGGGGGAATCTACGAG. It codes for CASSLGGGIYE. The whole CDR3 sequence is CASSLGGGIYEQYF.